This T cell receptor (beta chain) was obtained from a study of blood T cell repertoires in COVID-19. Overall study: PBMCs, B-cell-depleted T cells, or T cells provided the cDNA or gDNA that made up the material.

The V segment lost 0 bases and the J segment 2 bases; nucleotides outside the gene matches: 8. Per the germline V gene, CDR1 is SGDLS and CDR2 is YYNGEE. CDR3 length equals 18 residues. This clone was found many times. In the source study's methods: Reference gene primer amplification gave nucleated cell count estimates. Sequencing was performed with immunoSEQ multiplex PCR; in TCRdb, only in-frame clones are kept and a portion is missing. The V and J calls and clone size come from that table; D and trimming were worked out from the DNA. The sample includes 150,000 to 200,000 clones, around 85% of them seen just once.

This clonotype was sampled from a human donor with acute or convalescent COVID-19. The donor label of this sample is uncertain. V and J are TRBV9 and TRBJ2-2; 9 bases are shared with TRBD1. Sequenced sample: peripheral blood. The CDR3: CASSVGLRTGANTGELFF. The CDR3, as DNA: TGTGCCAGCAGCGTAGGCCTAAGGACAGGGGCCAACACCGGGGAGCTGTTTTTT.